This T cell receptor beta chain was obtained from a study of blood T cell repertoires in COVID-19. The germline gives CDR1 SNHLY, CDR2 FYNNEI. CDR3 length equals 13 residues. V gave up 8 bases and J gave up 5 bases; unmatched junction bases: 6. Clones were sequenced by immunoSEQ multiplex PCR, and TCRdb holds only the in-frame ones, with some missing. The table records about 240,000 clones, roughly 81% of them present only once. Sequencing input: peripheral blood. The origin of this receptor is a woman of 80 years or more with COVID-19, enrolled during active disease. This chain connects TRBV2 to TRBJ2-5; the match to TRBD2 covers 9 bases. This CDR3 is CASSSSGSETQYF. Written as DNA, the CDR3 is TGTGCCAGCTCCAGTAGCGGGAGTGAGACCCAGTACTTC.